This T cell receptor (beta chain) originates from a study of T cell repertoires in cytomegalovirus infection. In the study overall: It was the public TCR beta signatures that indicated both CMV infection and matching HLA type. Whole-study findings and limits: Carriage of CMV together with the relevant HLA was identifiable through cumulative public TCR beta family frequency. Ex vivo, HLA-C-restricted CMV-specific TCR beta clonotypes prevailed over the rest of the response.

Via MiXCR, TCRdb re-called the reads, giving one row per CDR3 protein. The sample carries roughly 720,000 distinct CDR3 sequences, about 40% recorded once. Comment on this clonotype: The antigen is not known.

This CDR3 comprises 15 residues. V was shortened by 10 bases and J by 1 base, with 16 bases between the two germline ends. The germline V gene has CDR1 MDHEN and CDR2 SYDVKM. Sequences were obtained from PBMCs. This clonotype originated in a human donor in good health (CMV status not recorded). Some clones in this sample may be carry-over from other donors' samples. The V gene is TRBV28, the J gene TRBJ2-2; possibly TRBD1 for D (6 bases). The CDR3 nucleotides are TGTGCCACCCTTATTATGACAGGGAACACCGGGGAGCTGTTTTTT. Translating gives CATLIMTGNTGELFF.